The clone carrying this T cell receptor (beta chain) was observed a handful of times. Its target is not known. This sample is drawn from a study of CD8 T cells in ankylosing spondylitis. Findings and caveats of the study: The study identified a TCR beta motif of eight highly homologous variants that appeared characteristic of ankylosing spondylitis blood.

The CDR3 has 15 amino acids. V gave up 4 bases and J gave up 9 bases, with 19 bases separating them. Germline V gene data show CDR1 as SGHNT and CDR2 as YENEEA. Quantitative 5'-RACE with molecular barcodes was used to make the TCR beta libraries. TCRdb processed the 5' RACE reads anew with MiXCR; each CDR3 protein has one entry. This sample has about 420,000 distinct CDR3 sequences, with about a fifth found just once. The receptor's source is a male donor with ankylosing spondylitis. The chain links TRBV11-3 to TRBJ2-1; possible D gene TRBD1, 6 bases. Source material: blood, either unsorted or a sorted T cell fraction (not recorded which). The CDR3 bases are TGTGCCAGCAGCTCCTTAGCTGGAGAAGGGGGTGAGCAGTTCTTC. Translated, it gives CASSSLAGEGGEQFF.